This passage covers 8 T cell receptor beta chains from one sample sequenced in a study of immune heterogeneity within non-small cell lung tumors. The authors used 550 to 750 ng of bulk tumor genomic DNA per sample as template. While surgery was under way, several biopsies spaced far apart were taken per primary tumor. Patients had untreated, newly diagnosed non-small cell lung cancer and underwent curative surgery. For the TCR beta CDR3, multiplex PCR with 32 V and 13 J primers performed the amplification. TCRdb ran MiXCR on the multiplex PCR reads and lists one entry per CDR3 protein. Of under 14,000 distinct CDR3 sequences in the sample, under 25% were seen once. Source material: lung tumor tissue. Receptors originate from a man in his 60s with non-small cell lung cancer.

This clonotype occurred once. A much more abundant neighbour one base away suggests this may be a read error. The CDR3 coding sequence is TGTGCCAGCAGTTCCGAGACAGGGTATAGAACAGATACGCAGTATTTT. It codes for CASSSETGYRTDTQYF. The chain couples TRBV27 to TRBJ2-3; 7 positions match TRBD1. The CDR3 is 16 amino acids. Losses at the gene ends were 4 bases for V and 3 bases for J; bases not matched to a gene: 10. The germline V gene has CDR1 MNHEY and CDR2 SMNVEV (reference sequence).

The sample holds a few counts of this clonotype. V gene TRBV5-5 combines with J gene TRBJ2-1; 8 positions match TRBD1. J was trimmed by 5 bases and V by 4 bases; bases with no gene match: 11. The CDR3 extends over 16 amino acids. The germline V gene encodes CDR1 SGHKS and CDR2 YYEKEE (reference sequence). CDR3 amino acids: CASSNGQGGYNNEQFF. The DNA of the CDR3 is TGTGCCAGCAGCAACGGACAGGGCGGTTACAACAATGAGCAGTTCTTC. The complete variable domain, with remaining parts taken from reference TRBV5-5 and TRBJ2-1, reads DAGVTQSPTHLIKTRGQQVTLRCSPISGHKSVSWYQQVLGQGPQFIFQYYEKEERGRGNFPDRFSARQFPNYSSELNVNALLLGDSALYLCASSNGQGGYNNEQFFGPGTRLTVL.

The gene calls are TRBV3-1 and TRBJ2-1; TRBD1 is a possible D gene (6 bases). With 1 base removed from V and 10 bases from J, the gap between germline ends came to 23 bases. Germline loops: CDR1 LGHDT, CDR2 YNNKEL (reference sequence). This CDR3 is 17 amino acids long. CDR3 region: CASSQGGTTGPPREQFF. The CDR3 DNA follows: TGTGCCAGCAGCCAAGGTGGAACGACAGGCCCCCCCAGGGAGCAGTTCTTC.

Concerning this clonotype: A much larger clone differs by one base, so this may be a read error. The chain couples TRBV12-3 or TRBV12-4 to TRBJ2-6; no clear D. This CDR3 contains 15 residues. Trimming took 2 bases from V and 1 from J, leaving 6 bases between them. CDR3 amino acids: CASSLHVSGANVLTF. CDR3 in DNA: TGTGCCAGCAGTTTACATGTATCTGGGGCCAACGTCCTGACTTTC.

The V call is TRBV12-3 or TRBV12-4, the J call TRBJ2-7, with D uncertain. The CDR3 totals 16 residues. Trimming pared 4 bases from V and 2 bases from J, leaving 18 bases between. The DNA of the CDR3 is TGTGCCAGCAGTTATTCCCCACGGACCATAACCTACGAGCAGTACTTC. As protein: CASSYSPRTITYEQYF.

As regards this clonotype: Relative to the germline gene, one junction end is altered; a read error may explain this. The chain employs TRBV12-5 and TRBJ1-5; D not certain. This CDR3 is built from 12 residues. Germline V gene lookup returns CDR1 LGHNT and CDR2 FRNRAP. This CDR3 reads CSSGRNYQPQHF. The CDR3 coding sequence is TGTTCTAGTGGTCGGAATTATCAGCCCCAGCATTTT. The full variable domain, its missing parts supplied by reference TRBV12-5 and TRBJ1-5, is DARVTQTPRHKVTEMGQEVTMRCQPILGHNTVFWYRQTMMQGLELLAYFRNRAPLDDSGMPKDRFSAEMPDATLATLKIQPSEPRDSAVYFCSSGRNYQPQHFGDGTRLSIL.

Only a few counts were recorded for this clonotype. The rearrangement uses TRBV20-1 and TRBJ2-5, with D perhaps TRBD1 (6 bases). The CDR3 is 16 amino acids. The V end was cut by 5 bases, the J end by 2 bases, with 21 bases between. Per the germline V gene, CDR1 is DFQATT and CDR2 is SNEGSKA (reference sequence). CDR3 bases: TGCAGTGCTCGACCGTCGCAGGACAGAAAGCAAGAGACCCAGTACTTC. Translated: CSARPSQDRKQETQYF.

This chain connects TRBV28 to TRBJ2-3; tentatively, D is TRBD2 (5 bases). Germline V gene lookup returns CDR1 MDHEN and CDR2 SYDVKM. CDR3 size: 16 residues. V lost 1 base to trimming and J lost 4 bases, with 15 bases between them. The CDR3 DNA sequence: TGTGCCAGCAGTTTATCTAGCTCCCCAGTCGCAGATACGCAGTATTTT. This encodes CASSLSSSPVADTQYF.